This TCR beta chain was identified during a study of T-cell reconstitution after alpha-beta-depleted transplantation in children. This CDR3 region has 14 residues. Germline V CDR1 and CDR2: SGDLS, YYNGEE. The ends were cut back, 0 bases at V and 6 bases at J, with 11 bases in the middle. Unique molecular identifiers tagged the TCRbeta library. In TCRdb, the PCR reads were re-called with MiXCR into one record per CDR3 protein. The repertoire holds 350,000 to 450,000 distinct CDR3 sequences, more than 10% seen once, with approximately 4.2% in the top ten. This clonotype occurred many times. The rearrangement joins TRBV9 to TRBJ2-3, with D possibly being TRBD1 (6 bases). This sample comprised PBMCs, obtained from the stem cell graft. The sequence derives from a human donor who donated a stem cell graft to a child with Fanconi anemia. CDR3 in amino acids: CASSVDGRGDTQYF. The CDR3 DNA reads as TGTGCCAGCAGCGTAGACGGCAGGGGTGATACGCAGTATTTT.